This entry concerns a single TCR beta chain. Its specificity is not known. The ends lost 2 bases at V and 7 bases at J; junction bases unmatched: 5. Germline-derived CDR1 and CDR2 are MGHRA and YSYEKL. The CDR3 spans 15 residues. This entry belongs to a study of radiation and T cells in renal cell carcinoma. Method: immunoSEQ multiplex PCR; TCRdb's copy keeps in-frame clones and lacks some. This sample carries about 18,000 clones, less than 65% of them seen once, and the ten largest clones take about 10%. Treatment defined: 15 Gy SBRT to primary tumor, nephrectomy 4 weeks later. This renal cell carcinoma was of the clear cell type. The study's findings and limits: Top tumor clonotypes rose in blood 2 weeks post-radiation, then contracted. Top 100 clonotypes averaged around 54% in irradiated versus about 43% in nephrectomy-only tumors. Dominant CDR3 motifs occupied more repertoire in irradiated than control tumors.

The clonotype originates from a man aged 50 to 60 with renal cell carcinoma. The starting material was tumor tissue, obtained from a patient whose treatment included radiotherapy and nephrectomy. The chain has TRBV4-1 and TRBJ2-1, with 10 bases aligning to TRBD2. CDR3 region: CASSQWLAGDNEQFF. DNA for the CDR3: TGCGCCAGCAGCCAATGGCTAGCGGGAGATAATGAGCAGTTCTTC.